These 20 T cell receptor beta chains were all obtained from the same sample, sequenced in a study of shared clonotypes between healthy human individuals. Here immunoSEQ multiplex PCR was the method, and the copy in TCRdb shows in-frame clones only, minus some. This table has roughly 1,600,000 clones, around 98.5% appearing once. The sequencing sample was made of naive CD4+ T cells sorted from blood. The sample's subset: CD45RA+ positively selected. The source of these receptors is a man aged 30 to 45 in good health.

The genes are TRBV6-5 and TRBJ2-5, with D unclear. This CDR3 is built from 14 residues. V lost 8 bases and J lost 1, with 14 bases in between. CDR1 and CDR2 from the germline V gene are MNHEY and SVGAGI. The CDR3 loop is CASGTGPLQETQYF. CDR3 DNA: TGTGCCAGCGGAACGGGCCCCCTCCAAGAGACCCAGTACTTC.

CDR3 nucleotide sequence: TGTGCCAGCTCACGAACAGGGAAGCCCCAAGAGACCCAGTACTTC. This gives the protein CASSRTGKPQETQYF. V usage is TRBV18 and J usage is TRBJ2-5; weak D call: TRBD1 (6 bases). The CDR3 extends over 15 amino acids. Germline V gene data show CDR1 as KGHSH and CDR2 as LQKENI. Trimming pared 4 bases from V and 1 base from J, leaving 13 bases between.

The chain couples TRBV7-9 to TRBJ2-7; unclear D gene. This CDR3 is built from 15 residues. The germline gives CDR1 SEHNR, CDR2 FQNEAQ (reference sequence). Between the trimmed V and J ends, which lost 4 bases and 2 bases, there was a span of 15 bases. The CDR3 nucleotides read TGTGCCAGCAGCTCAAGACTCGTCCGGCCCTACGAGCAGTACTTC. It translates to CASSSRLVRPYEQYF.

This clone came up once. The chain is built from TRBV2 and TRBJ1-2; the D gene is possibly TRBD1 (5 bases). Germline V gene lookup returns CDR1 SNHLY and CDR2 FYNNEI. Trimming pared 6 bases from V and 3 bases from J, leaving 26 bases between. There are 18 residues in the CDR3. CDR3 sequence: CASSPLRQSLALDYGYTF. CDR3 coding DNA: TGTGCCAGCAGCCCCCTAAGACAGAGTTTAGCCTTAGACTATGGCTACACCTTC.

The chain carries TRBV4-1 and TRBJ2-2; possible D gene TRBD1, 6 bases. Germline V gene lookup returns CDR1 MGHRA and CDR2 YSYEKL. The CDR3 has 16 residues. V lost 0 bases and J 6 bases, leaving 14 bases between the germline ends. CDR3 sequence (DNA): TGCGCCAGCAGCCAAGACCAGGGGAATGTGGCCGGGGAGCTGTTTTTT. Amino acids: CASSQDQGNVAGELFF.

The V gene is TRBV5-1, the J gene TRBJ2-5; 8 nucleotides align to TRBD2. With 0 bases clipped from V and 5 bases from J, the junction kept 6 bases outside the gene matches. From germline, CDR1 is SGHRS and CDR2 YFSETQ. This CDR3 is 15 amino acids long. The CDR3, as DNA: TGCGCCAGCAGCTTGGACGGGAGGGGTGAGGAGACCCAGTACTTC. The encoded protein is CASSLDGRGEETQYF.

The V gene is TRBV6-1, the J gene TRBJ2-7, with 14 bases aligning to TRBD2. Germline CDR1 and CDR2: MNHNS and SASEGT. This CDR3 is built from 15 residues. Unmatched junction bases numbered 6, after V lost 4 bases and J lost 7 bases. The CDR3 loop reads CASSAGTSGRGEQYF. CDR3 nucleotides: TGTGCCAGCAGTGCCGGGACTAGCGGGAGAGGTGAGCAGTACTTC.

J is TRBJ2-3 and V is TRBV5-1; weak D call: TRBD2 (7 bases). CDR1 and CDR2 (germline): SGHRS, YFSETQ. The germline V and J ends were trimmed by 3 bases and 5 bases, with 13 bases remaining between them. The CDR3 covers 14 residues. The CDR3 region is CASSSLGGQDTQYF. CDR3 bases: TGCGCCAGCAGCTCCCTCGGGGGGCAAGATACGCAGTATTTT. The complete variable domain, with remaining parts taken from reference TRBV5-1 and TRBJ2-3, reads KAGVTQTPRYLIKTRGQQVTLSCSPISGHRSVSWYQQTPGQGLQFLFEYFSETQRNKGNFPGRFSGRQFSNSRSEMNVSTLELGDSALYLCASSSLGGQDTQYFGPGTRLTVL.

The gene calls are TRBV11-2 and TRBJ1-2; TRBD1 is a possible D gene (6 bases). Trimming pared 5 bases from V and 3 bases from J, leaving 13 bases between. Per germline, CDR1 SGHAT and CDR2 FQNNGV. The CDR3 length is 14 residues. The CDR3 region is CASSAQGIDYGYTF. CDR3 DNA: TGTGCCAGCAGCGCACAGGGTATCGACTATGGCTACACCTTC.

This clone was detected only once. The J gene is TRBJ2-1, the V gene TRBV5-1, with 8 bases fitting TRBD2. The CDR3 covers 16 residues. The ends lost 3 bases at V and 5 bases at J; junction bases unmatched: 10. The germline V gene encodes CDR1 SGHRS and CDR2 YFSETQ. This CDR3 is CASSSQASGLNNEQFF. The CDR3 bases are TGCGCCAGCAGCTCCCAGGCTAGCGGGCTAAACAATGAGCAGTTCTTC. Supplemented by reference TRBV5-1 and TRBJ2-1, the full variable domain reads KAGVTQTPRYLIKTRGQQVTLSCSPISGHRSVSWYQQTPGQGLQFLFEYFSETQRNKGNFPGRFSGRQFSNSRSEMNVSTLELGDSALYLCASSSQASGLNNEQFFGPGTRLTVL.

The CDR3 here is CASSEAGGYYGYTF. The CDR3 coding sequence is TGTGCCAGCAGTGAAGCAGGAGGATATTATGGCTACACCTTC. The rearrangement joins TRBV2 to TRBJ1-2; D is undetermined. The CDR3 consists of 14 residues. CDR1 is SNHLY, CDR2 FYNNEI, per germline. The V end lost 0 bases, the J end lost 5 bases, and 10 bases lay between the germline ends.

This clone occurred once. The gene calls are TRBV11-3 and TRBJ2-2; the D call may be TRBD1 or TRBD2 (5 bases each). This CDR3 region has 16 residues. The V and J ends lost 6 bases and 0 bases respectively, with 14 bases between them. Germline V gene lookup returns CDR1 SGHNT and CDR2 YENEEA. CDR3 nucleotides: TGTGCCAGCAGTCCGAACCGGGACCCGAACACCGGGGAGCTGTTTTTT. It specifies CASSPNRDPNTGELFF.

This clone was picked up one time. The chain links TRBV7-8 to TRBJ1-3, with TRBD1 matching 7 bases. The germline V gene encodes CDR1 SGHVS and CDR2 FQNEAQ. The CDR3 is 14 amino acids. Trimming removed 6 bases from V and 3 bases from J; junction bases left unmatched: 5. The CDR3 sequence: CASRQTGVGNTIYF. In nucleotides, the CDR3 is TGTGCCAGCAGACAAACAGGGGTTGGAAACACCATATATTTT.

The chain couples TRBV7-9 to TRBJ2-3; 13 nucleotides match TRBD2. J gave up 3 bases and V 5 bases, and 5 bases lay outside the gene matches. Germline V gene data show CDR1 as SEHNR and CDR2 as FQNEAQ (reference sequence). This CDR3 contains 16 residues. DNA for the CDR3: TGTGCCAGCAGCACCCGGACTAGCGGGAGTACAGATACGCAGTATTTT. It encodes CASSTRTSGSTDTQYF.

This chain connects TRBV7-2 to TRBJ2-7, with 7 nucleotides matching TRBD2. This CDR3 is 15 amino acids long. V shed 4 bases and J 3 bases; nucleotides not matched to a gene: 9. CDR1 and CDR2 from the germline V gene are SGHTA and FQGNSA. The CDR3 sequence: CASSSHVGGVYEQYF. In nucleotides, the CDR3 is TGTGCCAGCAGCTCCCACGTGGGAGGGGTCTACGAGCAGTACTTC.

The V and J genes are TRBV11-1 and TRBJ2-5; 7 bases are shared with TRBD1. Trimming took 7 bases from V and 5 from J; bases not matched to a gene: 7. This CDR3 comprises 13 residues. Looked up from germline, CDR1 is SGHAT and CDR2 is FQDESV (reference sequence). DNA of the CDR3: TGTGCCAGCACCCAGACAGGGAAGGAGACCCAGTACTTC. This sequence encodes CASTQTGKETQYF. Supplemented by reference TRBV11-1 and TRBJ2-5, the full variable domain reads EAEVAQSPRYKITEKSQAVAFWCDPISGHATLYWYRQILGQGPELLVQFQDESVVDDSQLPKDRFSAERLKGVDSTLKIQPAELGDSAMYLCASTQTGKETQYFGPGTRLLVL.

The CDR3 bases are TGTGCCAGCAGCTTACGCTATGGCTACACCTTC. It codes for CASSLRYGYTF. The chain carries TRBV11-2 and TRBJ1-2; D unclear. Per the germline V gene, CDR1 is SGHAT and CDR2 is FQNNGV. The CDR3 has 11 residues. Trimming pared 2 bases from V and 4 bases from J, leaving 2 bases between.

The chain joins TRBV25-1 to TRBJ2-7, with TRBD1 identical over 8 bases. With V trimmed by 8 bases and J by 3 bases, 6 bases remained unmatched. The CDR3 spans 13 residues. Germline-derived CDR1 and CDR2 are MGHDK and SYGVNS. Here the CDR3 reads CASEDRGNYEQYF. In DNA, the CDR3 is TGTGCCAGCGAAGACAGGGGAAACTACGAGCAGTACTTC.

The V and J genes are TRBV5-1 and TRBJ2-1; no definite D call. V gave up 1 base and J gave up 6 bases, with 11 bases separating them. Germline lookup yields CDR1 SGHRS and CDR2 YFSETQ. CDR3 length: 14 amino acids. The CDR3, as DNA: TGCGCCAGCAGCTTGTCCCTCGTCACCAATGAGCAGTTCTTC. Translation: CASSLSLVTNEQFF.

This chain joins TRBV5-1 and TRBJ2-2; the match to TRBD1 covers 10 bases. J was trimmed by 2 bases and V by 4 bases; bases with no gene match: 8. The CDR3 length is 17 residues. In germline, CDR1 is SGHRS, CDR2 YFSETQ. The CDR3 is CASSPQTGGFNTGELFF. The DNA of the CDR3 is TGCGCCAGCAGCCCGCAGACAGGGGGCTTCAACACCGGGGAGCTGTTTTTT.